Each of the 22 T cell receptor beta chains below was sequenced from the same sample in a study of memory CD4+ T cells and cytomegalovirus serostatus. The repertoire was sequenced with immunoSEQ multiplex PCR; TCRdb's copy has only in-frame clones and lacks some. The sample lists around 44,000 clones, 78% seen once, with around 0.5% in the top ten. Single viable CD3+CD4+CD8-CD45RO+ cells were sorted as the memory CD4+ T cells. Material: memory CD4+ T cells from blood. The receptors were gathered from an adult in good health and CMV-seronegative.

CDR3 protein: CASGLSSDTEAFF. DNA of the CDR3: TGCGCCAGCGGTTTATCATCTGACACTGAAGCTTTCTTT. The chain carries TRBV5-1 and TRBJ1-1; D uncertain. Trimming shortened V by 7 bases and J by 3 bases, and 13 bases separated the two germline ends. The CDR3 extends over 13 amino acids. Germline V gene data show CDR1 as SGHRS and CDR2 as YFSETQ.

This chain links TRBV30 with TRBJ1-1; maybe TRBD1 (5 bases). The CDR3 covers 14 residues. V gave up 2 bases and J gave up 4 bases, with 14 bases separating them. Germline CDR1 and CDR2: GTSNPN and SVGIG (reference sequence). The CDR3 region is CAWSRWGRATEAFF. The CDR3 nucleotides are TGTGCCTGGAGTAGGTGGGGCAGGGCCACTGAAGCTTTCTTT.

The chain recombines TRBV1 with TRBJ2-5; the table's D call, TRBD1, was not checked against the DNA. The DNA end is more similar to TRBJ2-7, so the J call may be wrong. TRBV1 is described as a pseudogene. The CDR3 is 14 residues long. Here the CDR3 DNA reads TGCACCAGGGTAGCAGGGGAAAGGATGGACGAGCAGTACTTC. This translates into CTRVAGERMDEQYF.

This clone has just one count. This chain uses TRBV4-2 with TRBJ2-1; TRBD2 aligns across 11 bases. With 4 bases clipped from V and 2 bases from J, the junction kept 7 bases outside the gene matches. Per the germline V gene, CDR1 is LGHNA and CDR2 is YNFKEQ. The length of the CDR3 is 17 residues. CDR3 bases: TGTGCCAGCAGCCTATCTCTAGCGGGGGGCCCCTACAATGAGCAGTTCTTC. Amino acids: CASSLSLAGGPYNEQFF.

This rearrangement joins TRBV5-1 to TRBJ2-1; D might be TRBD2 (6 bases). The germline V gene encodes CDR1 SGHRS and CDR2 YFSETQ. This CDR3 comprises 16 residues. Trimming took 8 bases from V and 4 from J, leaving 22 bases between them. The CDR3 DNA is TGCGCCAGTTCTTTGGACGGAGGGAGAGGGTACAATGAGCAGTTCTTC. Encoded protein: CASSLDGGRGYNEQFF.

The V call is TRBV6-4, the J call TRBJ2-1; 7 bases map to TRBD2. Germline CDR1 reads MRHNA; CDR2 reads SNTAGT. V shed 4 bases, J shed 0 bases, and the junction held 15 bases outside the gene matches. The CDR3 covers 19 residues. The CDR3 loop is CASSALASWARSSYNEQFF. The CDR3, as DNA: TGTGCCAGCAGTGCACTAGCGTCTTGGGCGAGGAGCTCCTACAATGAGCAGTTCTTC.

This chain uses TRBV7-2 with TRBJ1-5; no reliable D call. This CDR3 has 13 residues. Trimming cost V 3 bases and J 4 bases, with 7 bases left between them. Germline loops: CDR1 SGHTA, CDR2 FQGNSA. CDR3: CASSFGFNQPQHF. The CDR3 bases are TGTGCCAGCAGCTTCGGATTTAATCAGCCCCAGCATTTT.

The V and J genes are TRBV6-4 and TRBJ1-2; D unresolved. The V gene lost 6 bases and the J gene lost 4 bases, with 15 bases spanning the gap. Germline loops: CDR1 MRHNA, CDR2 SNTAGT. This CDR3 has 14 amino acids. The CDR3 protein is CASSPGWRGYGYTF. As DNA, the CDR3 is TGTGCCAGCAGCCCCGGGTGGCGTGGCTATGGCTACACCTTC.

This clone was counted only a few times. The CDR3 region has the DNA TGTGCCTGGAGTGGCCCGGGGAACGGTGAAAAACTGTTTTTT. This gives the protein CAWSGPGNGEKLFF. The chain employs TRBV30 and TRBJ1-4; D ambiguous. This CDR3 has 14 amino acids. Looked up from germline, CDR1 is GTSNPN and CDR2 is SVGIG (reference sequence). The V and J ends lost 1 base and 7 bases respectively, with 13 bases between them. Full variable domain (outside the CDR3, taken from reference TRBV30 and TRBJ1-4): SQTIHQWPATLVQPVGSPLSLECTVEGTSNPNLYWYRQAAGRGLQLLFYSVGIGQISSEVPQNLSASRPQDRQFILSSKKLLLSDSGFYLCAWSGPGNGEKLFFGSGTQLSVL.

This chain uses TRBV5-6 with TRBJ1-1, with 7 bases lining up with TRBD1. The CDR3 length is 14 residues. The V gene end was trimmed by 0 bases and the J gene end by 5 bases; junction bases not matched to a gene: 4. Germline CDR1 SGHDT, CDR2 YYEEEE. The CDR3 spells CASSLEGARTEAFF. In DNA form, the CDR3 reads TGTGCCAGCAGCTTGGAGGGGGCGAGGACTGAAGCTTTCTTT.

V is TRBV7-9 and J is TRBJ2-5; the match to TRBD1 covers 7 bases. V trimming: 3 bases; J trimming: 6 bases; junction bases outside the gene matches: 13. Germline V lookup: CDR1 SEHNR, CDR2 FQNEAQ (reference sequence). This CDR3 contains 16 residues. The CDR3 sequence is CASSFAFGTGDKTQYF. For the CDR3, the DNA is TGTGCCAGCAGCTTCGCCTTTGGAACAGGGGACAAGACCCAGTACTTC.

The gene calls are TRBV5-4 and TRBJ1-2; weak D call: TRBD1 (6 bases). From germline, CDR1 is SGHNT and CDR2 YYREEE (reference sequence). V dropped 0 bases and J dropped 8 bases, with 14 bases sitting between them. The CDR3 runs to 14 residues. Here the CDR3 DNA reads TGTGCCAGCAGCTTGGTACAGGGAGACGGAGGCTACACCTTC. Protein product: CASSLVQGDGGYTF.

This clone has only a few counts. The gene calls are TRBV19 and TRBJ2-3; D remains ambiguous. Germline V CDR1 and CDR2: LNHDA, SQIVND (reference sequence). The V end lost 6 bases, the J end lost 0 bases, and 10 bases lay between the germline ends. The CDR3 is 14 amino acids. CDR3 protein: CASRWGISTDTQYF. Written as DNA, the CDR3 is TGTGCCAGTAGGTGGGGAATTAGCACAGATACGCAGTATTTT.

Written as DNA, the CDR3 is TGTGCCAGCAGAGGGACCGCGGAGTGGTCGGAGCAGTACTTC. Its protein is CASRGTAEWSEQYF. The chain links TRBV6-5 to TRBJ2-7, with D possibly called TRBD1 or TRBD2 (5 bases each). Deletions cut 6 bases from V and 7 bases from J, with 19 bases between. The CDR3 is made up of 14 amino acids. The germline V gene encodes CDR1 MNHEY and CDR2 SVGAGI.

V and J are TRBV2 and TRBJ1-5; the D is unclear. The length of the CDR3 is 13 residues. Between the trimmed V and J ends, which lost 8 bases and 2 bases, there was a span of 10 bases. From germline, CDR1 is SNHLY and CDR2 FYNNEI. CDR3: CASGRGGNQPQHF. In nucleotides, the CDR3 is TGTGCCAGCGGGCGAGGAGGCAATCAGCCCCAGCATTTT.

The CDR3 spells CASSSYSNQPQHF. The CDR3 bases are TGTGCCAGCAGCAGTTATAGCAATCAGCCCCAGCATTTT. The genes are TRBV6-5 and TRBJ1-5; D unclear. Trimming cost V 6 bases and J 0 bases, with 6 bases left between them. This CDR3 comprises 13 residues. Germline V gene lookup returns CDR1 MNHEY and CDR2 SVGAGI.

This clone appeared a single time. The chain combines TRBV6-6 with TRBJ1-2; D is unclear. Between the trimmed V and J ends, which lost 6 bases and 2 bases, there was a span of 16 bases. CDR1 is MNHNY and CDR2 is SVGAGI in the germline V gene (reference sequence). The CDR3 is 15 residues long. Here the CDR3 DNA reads TGTGCCAGCAGATACAGCTCCGAGGGAAACTATGGCTACACCTTC. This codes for CASRYSSEGNYGYTF.

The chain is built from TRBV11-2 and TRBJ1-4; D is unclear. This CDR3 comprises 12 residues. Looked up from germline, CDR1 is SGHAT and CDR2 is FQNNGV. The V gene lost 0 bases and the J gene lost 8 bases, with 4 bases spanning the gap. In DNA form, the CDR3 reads TGTGCCAGCAGCTTAGACCAAGAAAAACTGTTTTTT. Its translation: CASSLDQEKLFF.

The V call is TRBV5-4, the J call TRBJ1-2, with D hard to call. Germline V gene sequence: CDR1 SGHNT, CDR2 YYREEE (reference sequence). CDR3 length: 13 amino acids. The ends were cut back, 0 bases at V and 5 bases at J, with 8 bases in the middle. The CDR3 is CASSLALGYGYTF. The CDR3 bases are TGTGCCAGCAGCTTGGCCTTGGGGTATGGCTACACCTTC.

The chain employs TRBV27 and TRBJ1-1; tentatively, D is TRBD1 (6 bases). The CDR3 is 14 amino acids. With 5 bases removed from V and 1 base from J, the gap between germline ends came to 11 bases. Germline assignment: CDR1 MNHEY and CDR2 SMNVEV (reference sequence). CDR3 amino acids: CASSPTGWNTEAFF. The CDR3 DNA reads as TGTGCCAGCAGTCCGACAGGTTGGAACACTGAAGCTTTCTTT.

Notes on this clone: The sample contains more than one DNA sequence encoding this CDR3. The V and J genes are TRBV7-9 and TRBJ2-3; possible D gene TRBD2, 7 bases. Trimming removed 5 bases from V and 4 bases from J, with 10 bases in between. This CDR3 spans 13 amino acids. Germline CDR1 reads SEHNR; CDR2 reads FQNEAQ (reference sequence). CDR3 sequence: CASSPRGPDTQYF. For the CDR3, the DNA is TGTGCCAGCAGCCCGCGGGGGCCAGATACGCAGTATTTT.

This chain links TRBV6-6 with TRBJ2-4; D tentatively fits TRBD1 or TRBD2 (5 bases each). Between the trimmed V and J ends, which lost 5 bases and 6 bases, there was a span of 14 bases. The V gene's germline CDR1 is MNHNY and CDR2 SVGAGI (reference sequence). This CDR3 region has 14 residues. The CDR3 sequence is CASSPGRPPNIQYF. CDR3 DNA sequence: TGTGCCAGCAGTCCGGGACGACCTCCAAACATTCAGTACTTC.